The next 2 T cell receptor beta chains were all read from a single sample in a study of CD8+ T cells in alopecia areata. In each case, RNA was isolated and then reverse transcribed into cDNA as the sequencing template. TCRdb's copy holds only in-frame clones and misses some; the assay was immunoSEQ multiplex PCR. Listed for the sample are just over 1,400 clones, none seen a single time. The sample was lesional skin. The source is a C3H/HeJ mouse with alopecia areata. Strain haplotype (MHC): H2-k.

Only a few counts were recorded for this clone. The gene symbols are mouse symbols. With the read ending 4 residues before the CDR3 end, the germline J gene is used to fill in that end. This sample also contains other DNA sequences that code for the same CDR3. V usage is TRBV4 and J usage is TRBJ1-2; 8 bases fit TRBD1. CDR1 and CDR2 from the germline V gene are LGHDT and YNNKQL (reference sequence). V shed 4 bases and J 0 bases; nucleotides not matched to a gene: 1. This CDR3 has 14 amino acids. CDR3 sequence: CASSSDRANSDYTF. Partial CDR3 DNA: TGTGCCAGCAGCTCGGACAGGGCAAACTCC.

This clone was seen repeatedly, ten times or more. The listed genes are named as in mouse. The read falls 4 residues short of the CDR3 end, and the missing part is taken from the germline J gene. The chain joins TRBV16 to TRBJ2-7; TRBD2 matches 7 bases. V shed 0 bases and J 0 bases; nucleotides not matched to a gene: 8. Germline-derived CDR1 and CDR2 are SGHSA and FRNQAP. CDR3 length equals 17 residues. Partial CDR3 DNA: TGTGCAAGCAGCTTAGATGACGGGGGGGTTAGCTCCTAT. Encoded protein: CASSLDDGGVSSY. The entire CDR3 sequence reads CASSLDDGGVSSYEQYF. Using reference TRBV16 and TRBJ2-7 for the parts outside the CDR3, the full variable domain is NAGVIQTPRHKVTGKGQEATLWCEPISGHSAVFWYRQTIVQGLEFLTYFRNQAPIDDSGMPKERFSAQMPNQSHSTLKIQSTQPQDSAVYLCASSLDDGGVSSYEQYFGPGTRLTVL.